Listed below are T cell receptor beta chains from one sample, sequenced in a study of shared clonotypes between healthy human individuals. Measured with immunoSEQ multiplex PCR; TCRdb has only the in-frame clones, and not every one. This sample carries 2 million to 2.5 million clones, approximately 94% of them seen once, and the ten largest clones take more than 0.35%. Specimen: naive CD4+ T cells from PBMCs. The origin of the receptors is a man aged 18 to 35 in good health. Some clones in this sample may be carry-over from other donors' samples. The conserved cysteine and the conserved F or W are not part of the CDR3 here.

j_call v_call cdr3_aa
TRBJ2-5 TRBV29-1 SAAGGIQETQY
TRBJ2-7 TRBV2 ASSGGSGSREQY
TRBJ2-7 TRBV10-1 ASSHPGLAGGPLSEQY
TRBJ2-2 TRBV10-2 ASRGDRERTGELF
TRBJ2-5 TRBV19 ASSILQGGRGETQY
TRBJ2-7 TRBV4-2 ASSQDRWYEQY
TRBJ2-7 TRBV4-2 ASSQDGGQPPREQY
TRBJ2-5 TRBV7-6 ASSTPPTGQVEETQY
TRBJ1-5 TRBV19 ASSAQGWDQPQH
TRBJ2-7 TRBV29-1 SVEDRSGPSYEQY
TRBJ1-3 TRBV7-9 ASSPPPRNTIY
TRBJ2-1 TRBV2 ASSSTKSGTPLEQF
TRBJ2-7 TRBV28 ASSPPSGYEQY
TRBJ2-1 TRBV28 ASSPWTSGRAEEQF
TRBJ2-5 TRBV29-1 SVVAATETQY
TRBJ1-5 TRBV15 ATSRGYRDHQPQH
TRBJ2-2 TRBV28 ASSPWTSGTNTGELF